This passage covers 26 T cell receptor beta chains from one sample sequenced in a study of molecular identifiers for immune sequencing clone quantification. Each CDR3 protein gets one entry after TCRdb re-called the PCR reads with MiXCR. The sample comprises around 480,000 distinct CDR3 sequences, 20% to 25% of which are singletons, and 0.65% to 0.95% rests with the top ten. Sequenced: naive CD8+ T cells from blood, with Jurkat cell RNA spiked in. Noted subset: FACS-sorted CD8+CD4-CCR7+CD45RA+ naive T cells. The source is a human donor in good health. Some libraries in this study had Jurkat cell RNA spiked in.

The J gene is TRBJ2-7, the V gene TRBV7-2; 14 bases fit TRBD2. This CDR3 region has 17 residues. From germline, CDR1 is SGHTA and CDR2 FQGNSA. V dropped 5 bases and J dropped 0; count of bases not matched to a gene: 6. CDR3 sequence (DNA): TGTGCCAGCAGCCTGGGACTAGCGGGGGCCCCCTCCTACGAGCAGTACTTC. It yields the protein CASSLGLAGAPSYEQYF.

This chain links TRBV4-3 with TRBJ2-7; 7 nucleotides agree with TRBD2. V gave up 1 base and J gave up 3 bases; unmatched junction bases: 3. Germline V gives CDR1 LGHNA, CDR2 YSLEER. The CDR3 spans 14 residues. This CDR3 reads CASSQGQRDYEQYF. The CDR3 DNA reads as TGCGCCAGCAGCCAAGGACAGCGGGACTACGAGCAGTACTTC.

This clonotype was picked up many times. CDR3 coding DNA: TGCAGCGTTGAGATCCCGTCCCTTCTAGCCAAAAACATTCAGTACTTC. This codes for CSVEIPSLLAKNIQYF. The chain joins TRBV29-1 to TRBJ2-4; D remains unclear. V gave up 3 bases and J gave up 0 bases, with 15 bases separating them. The CDR3 has 16 amino acids. Germline-derived CDR1 and CDR2 are SQVTM and ANQGSEA. Looking up the rest from reference TRBV29-1 and TRBJ2-4 gives the full variable domain: SAVISQKPSRDICQRGTSLTIQCQVDSQVTMMFWYRQQPGQSLTLIATANQGSEATYESGFVIDKFPISRPNLTFSTLTVSNMSPEDSSIYLCSVEIPSLLAKNIQYFGAGTRLSVL.

The rearrangement joins TRBV27 to TRBJ2-2; D may be TRBD1 (6 bases). Germline V gene sequence: CDR1 MNHEY, CDR2 SMNVEV (reference sequence). The CDR3 totals 16 residues. Trimming removed 7 bases at V and 0 bases at J, with 15 bases between. As DNA, the CDR3 is TGTGCCAGCACTACCGCCGGGACAACGAACACCGGGGAGCTGTTTTTT. It translates to CASTTAGTTNTGELFF.

This clonotype was seen ten or more times. Written as DNA, the CDR3 is TGTGCCAGCAGCGTAGAAGCGGGAGAAACTTTCAGCACAGATACGCAGTATTTT. This codes for CASSVEAGETFSTDTQYF. This rearrangement joins TRBV9 to TRBJ2-3; 8 bases map to TRBD2. Germline values: CDR1 SGDLS, CDR2 YYNGEE. This CDR3 spans 18 amino acids. Trimming at V came to 0 bases and at J to 0 bases, leaving 9 bases not matched to a gene. The whole variable domain, filled in from reference TRBV9 and TRBJ2-3, reads DSGVTQTPKHLITATGQRVTLRCSPRSGDLSVYWYQQSLDQGLQFLIQYYNGEERAKGNILERFSAQQFPDLHSELNLSSLELGDSALYFCASSVEAGETFSTDTQYFGPGTRLTVL.

This sequence joins TRBV7-6 and TRBJ2-7; TRBD1 agrees at 12 bases. The CDR3 is 16 amino acids. CDR1 is SGHVS and CDR2 is FNYEAQ in the germline V gene. Trimming at V came to 2 bases and at J to 4 bases, leaving 6 bases not matched to a gene. CDR3 sequence reads: CASSLSGTGGYYEQYF. CDR3 bases: TGTGCCAGCAGCTTATCCGGGACAGGGGGCTATTACGAGCAGTACTTC.

Ten or more counts support this clonotype. CDR3 amino acids: CASSGPYKNIQYF. The CDR3 nucleotides are TGTGCCAGTTCAGGGCCCTACAAAAACATTCAGTACTTC. The V gene is TRBV28, the J gene TRBJ2-4, with a possible D match to TRBD1 (5 bases). Germline lookup yields CDR1 MDHEN and CDR2 SYDVKM. V gave up 9 bases and J gave up 3 bases, with 12 bases separating them. The CDR3 spans 13 residues.

This clonotype was detected ten times or more. This sequence joins TRBV2 and TRBJ2-3; D not resolved. Germline assignment: CDR1 SNHLY and CDR2 FYNNEI. Trimming left V 1 base short and J 2 bases short, with 1 base between. The CDR3 is 12 amino acids. This CDR3 reads CASSEDTDTQYF. The CDR3 bases are TGTGCCAGCAGTGAAGACACAGATACGCAGTATTTT.

This clonotype showed up just a few times. The chain is built from TRBV4-1 and TRBJ2-7; D not resolved. The CDR3 covers 15 residues. V dropped 4 bases and J dropped 2 bases, with 15 bases sitting between them. Looked up from germline, CDR1 is MGHRA and CDR2 is YSYEKL. The chain's CDR3 is CASSPLPSLTYEQYF. CDR3 coding DNA: TGCGCCAGCAGCCCCTTGCCCTCCCTAACCTACGAGCAGTACTTC.

This clonotype was counted many times. V gene TRBV5-1 combines with J gene TRBJ1-4, with D perhaps matching TRBD1 (5 bases). CDR3 size: 14 residues. The V and J ends lost 2 bases and 7 bases respectively, with 12 bases between them. The germline gives CDR1 SGHRS, CDR2 YFSETQ. The CDR3 region has the DNA TGCGCCAGCAGCTTAAGAATCGGGGGTGAAAAACTGTTTTTT. This sequence encodes CASSLRIGGEKLFF.

This clonotype was observed a few times. The gene calls are TRBV20-1 and TRBJ2-7, with 9 bases matching TRBD1. CDR1 DFQATT and CDR2 SNEGSKA come from the germline V gene (reference sequence). This CDR3 has 14 amino acids. V trimming: 0 bases; J trimming: 3 bases; junction bases outside the gene matches: 3. Written as DNA, the CDR3 is TGCAGTGCTAGAGAAACAGGGGGCAACTACGAGCAGTACTTC. Translating gives CSARETGGNYEQYF.

This chain connects TRBV2 to TRBJ1-6; D unclear. CDR1 and CDR2 (germline): SNHLY, FYNNEI. The ends were cut back, 1 base at V and 7 bases at J, with 11 bases in the middle. The CDR3 consists of 15 residues. The CDR3 DNA follows: TGTGCCAGCAGTGAAGGAGGCCAGCTAAATTCACCCCTCCACTTT. Translating gives CASSEGGQLNSPLHF.

Ten or more counts support this clonotype. The V gene is TRBV29-1, the J gene TRBJ1-1, with D perhaps TRBD1 (6 bases). The ends were cut back, 2 bases at V and 3 bases at J, with 7 bases in the middle. The CDR3 is 12 residues long. Germline V gene sequence: CDR1 SQVTM, CDR2 ANQGSEA. The DNA for the CDR3 is TGCAGCGTTGAACCAGGGGACACTGAAGCTTTCTTT. The encoded protein is CSVEPGDTEAFF.

CDR3 nucleotide sequence: TGTGCCAGCAGTTACGGGGGGAACGTCTACAATGAGCAGTTCTTC. Encoded protein: CASSYGGNVYNEQFF. The genes are TRBV6-5 and TRBJ2-1, with D possibly matching TRBD2 (6 bases). Trimming shortened V by 2 bases and J by 3 bases, and 11 bases separated the two germline ends. The CDR3 sequence is 15 residues long. Per the germline V gene, CDR1 is MNHEY and CDR2 is SVGAGI.

This clonotype was found many times. CDR3 sequence: CASSAPLAGPNEQYF. CDR3 DNA: TGTGCCAGCAGCGCCCCACTGGCGGGGCCCAACGAGCAGTACTTC. The rearrangement joins TRBV9 to TRBJ2-7; TRBD2 is a possible D gene (6 bases). Trimming pared 3 bases from V and 5 bases from J, leaving 18 bases between. Germline V gene lookup returns CDR1 SGDLS and CDR2 YYNGEE. There are 15 residues in the CDR3.

This clonotype has at least ten counts. This chain links TRBV12-5 with TRBJ2-1; no firm D call. V gave up 1 base and J gave up 9 bases, with 7 bases separating them. Germline V lookup: CDR1 LGHNT, CDR2 FRNRAP. CDR3 size: 12 residues. Here the CDR3 reads CASGLGSSEQFF. CDR3 sequence (DNA): TGTGCTAGTGGTTTGGGTAGCAGTGAGCAGTTCTTC. The full variable domain, rest sourced from reference TRBV12-5 and TRBJ2-1, is DARVTQTPRHKVTEMGQEVTMRCQPILGHNTVFWYRQTMMQGLELLAYFRNRAPLDDSGMPKDRFSAEMPDATLATLKIQPSEPRDSAVYFCASGLGSSEQFFGPGTRLTVL.

Details on this clonotype: Compared with germline, one end of the junction differs, possibly owing to a read error. The rearrangement uses TRBV28 and TRBJ1-1, with D uncertain. The germline CDR1 and CDR2 sequences are MDHEN and SYDVKM. The CDR3 is 14 amino acids. The CDR3 bases are TGTGCCAGCAGAGACGCGGGGTGGAACACTGGAGCTTTCTTT. Residues: CASRDAGWNTGAFF.

This clonotype has a handful of counts. The chain uses TRBV7-9 and TRBJ1-6; the match to TRBD1 covers 7 bases. In germline, CDR1 is SEHNR, CDR2 FQNEAQ (reference sequence). This CDR3 comprises 15 residues. Unmatched junction bases numbered 2, after V lost 3 bases and J lost 3 bases. The CDR3 coding sequence is TGTGCCAGCAGCTTTACAGGGGACTATAATTCACCCCTCCACTTT. It translates to CASSFTGDYNSPLHF.

Concerning this clonotype itself: A read error may account for a junction end that differs from germline. The CDR3 bases are TGTGCCAGCAGTGGACCAGGACAGGGGACCGGAATTAGCTCTGGGGCCGACGTTCTGACTTTC. This sequence encodes CASSGPGQGTGISSGADVLTF. The chain uses TRBV2 and TRBJ2-6; 9 bases agree with TRBD1. CDR1 is SNHLY, CDR2 FYNNEI, per germline. There are 21 residues in the CDR3.

This clonotype was seen more than once but under ten times. V gene TRBV11-2 combines with J gene TRBJ2-1; the match to TRBD2 covers 7 bases. V shed 5 bases and J 0 bases; nucleotides not matched to a gene: 7. Germline-derived CDR1 and CDR2 are SGHAT and FQNNGV. The CDR3 is 16 amino acids. For the CDR3, the DNA is TGTGCCAGCAGCGGACAAGCGGGGAGCTCCTACAATGAGCAGTTCTTC. It codes for CASSGQAGSSYNEQFF.

Only a few counts were recorded for this clonotype. This chain connects TRBV7-9 to TRBJ2-7; the D gene is possibly TRBD2 (6 bases). CDR1 and CDR2 (germline): SEHNR, FQNEAQ (reference sequence). With 5 bases removed from V and 2 bases from J, the gap between germline ends came to 16 bases. The CDR3 loop spans 15 amino acids. This CDR3 reads CASSPLLADTYEQYF. The CDR3 DNA reads TGTGCCAGCAGCCCCCTACTAGCTGATACCTACGAGCAGTACTTC.

This clonotype occurred many times. The chain combines TRBV20-1 with TRBJ1-5, with 7 positions matching TRBD1. Per germline, CDR1 DFQATT and CDR2 SNEGSKA (reference sequence). Trimming cost V 0 bases and J 3 bases; bases outside gene matches: 5. The CDR3 covers 15 residues. The CDR3, as DNA: TGCAGTGCTAGAGATGGGCAGGGGGACAATCAGCCCCAGCATTTT. This encodes CSARDGQGDNQPQHF.

This chain links TRBV7-9 with TRBJ2-3; D perhaps matches TRBD2 (6 bases). Germline assignment: CDR1 SEHNR and CDR2 FQNEAQ (reference sequence). Trimming took off 4 bases at V and 3 bases at J, with 14 bases between the two ends. The CDR3 length is 15 residues. CDR3 in amino acids: CASSSTLGGTDTQYF. The DNA of the CDR3 is TGTGCCAGCAGCTCTACATTGGGGGGTACAGATACGCAGTATTTT.

This clonotype was observed at least ten times. The rearrangement uses TRBV4-3 and TRBJ1-2; D gene uncertain. The CDR3 loop spans 16 amino acids. The V and J ends lost 0 bases and 2 bases respectively, with 13 bases between them. CDR1 is LGHNA, CDR2 YSLEER, per germline. In DNA, the CDR3 is TGCGCCAGCAGCCAAGACGGTGCAGAAGAGAACTATGGCTACACCTTC. Residues: CASSQDGAEENYGYTF.

The chain couples TRBV28 to TRBJ2-2; 8 bases line up with TRBD1. Trimming cost V 6 bases and J 7 bases; bases outside gene matches: 7. CDR1 is MDHEN, CDR2 SYDVKM, per germline. CDR3 length equals 14 residues. The CDR3 nucleotides are TGTGCCAGCAGATACCGACAGGGGAGCGGGGAGCTGTTTTTT. Translation gives CASRYRQGSGELFF. The entire variable domain, with the rest obtained from reference TRBV28 and TRBJ2-2, is as follows: DVKVTQSSRYLVKRTGEKVFLECVQDMDHENMFWYRQDPGLGLRLIYFSYDVKMKEKGDIPEGYSVSREKKERFSLILESASTNQTSMYLCASRYRQGSGELFFGEGSRLTVL.

This clonotype was observed at least ten times. The chain combines TRBV20-1 with TRBJ2-7, with TRBD2 as a possible D gene (6 bases). The CDR3 is 18 residues long. From germline, CDR1 is DFQATT and CDR2 SNEGSKA (reference sequence). With 0 bases removed from V and 0 bases from J, the gap between germline ends came to 21 bases. CDR3 in DNA: TGCAGTGCTAGAGATTGGGAGGCCCGACGCATGAGCTCCTACGAGCAGTACTTC. Its translation is CSARDWEARRMSSYEQYF.